This TCR beta chain was recovered during a study of somatic mutations in cytotoxic T cells in rheumatoid arthritis. Findings of the study overall: With advancing age, CD8+ clonality climbed in rheumatoid arthritis patients but did not rise in healthy controls. The study found that the largest CD8+ clone exceeded 20% of CD8+ cells in about an eighth of the roughly 60 patients.

The CDR3 totals 13 residues. CDR1 and CDR2 (germline): SGHTA, FQGNSA. Trimming removed 5 bases at V and 3 bases at J, with 11 bases between. A note on this clone: The antigen remains unidentified.

Generated by immunoSEQ multiplex PCR, the TCRdb table keeps only in-frame clones and is missing some. The table includes about 19,000 clones, around 86% detected once. The sample taken for sequencing was CD8+ T cells sorted from blood. The V call is TRBV7-2, the J call TRBJ2-7, with D perhaps matching TRBD1 (6 bases). This receptor was obtained from an adult with rheumatoid arthritis. The CDR3 spells CASSPGAGYEQYF. The CDR3 DNA is TGTGCCAGCAGCCCAGGGGCGGGCTACGAGCAGTACTTC.